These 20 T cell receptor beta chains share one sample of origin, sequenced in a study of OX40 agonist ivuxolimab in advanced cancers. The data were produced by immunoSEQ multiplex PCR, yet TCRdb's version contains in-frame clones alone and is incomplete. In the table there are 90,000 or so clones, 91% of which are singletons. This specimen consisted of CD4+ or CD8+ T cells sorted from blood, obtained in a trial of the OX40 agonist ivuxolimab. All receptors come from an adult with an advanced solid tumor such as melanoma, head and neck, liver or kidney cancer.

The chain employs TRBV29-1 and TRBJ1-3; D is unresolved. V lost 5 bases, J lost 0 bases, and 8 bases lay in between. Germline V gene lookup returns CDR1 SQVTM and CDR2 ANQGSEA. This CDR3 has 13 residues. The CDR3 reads CSVIPISGNTIYF. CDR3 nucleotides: TGCAGCGTTATCCCCATCTCTGGAAACACCATATATTTT.

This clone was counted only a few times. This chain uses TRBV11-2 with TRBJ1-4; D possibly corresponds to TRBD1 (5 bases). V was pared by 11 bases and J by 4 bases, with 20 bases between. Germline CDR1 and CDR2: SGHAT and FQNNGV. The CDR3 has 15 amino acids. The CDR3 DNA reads TGTGCCTCAGCGGCGATGGGGCAGGGTAATGAAAAACTGTTTTTT. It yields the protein CASAAMGQGNEKLFF.

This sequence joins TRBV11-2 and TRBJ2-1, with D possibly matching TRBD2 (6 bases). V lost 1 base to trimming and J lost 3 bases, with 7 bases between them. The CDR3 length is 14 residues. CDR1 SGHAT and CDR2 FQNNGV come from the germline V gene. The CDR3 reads CASSLAGVYNEQFF. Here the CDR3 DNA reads TGTGCCAGCAGCTTAGCGGGAGTCTACAATGAGCAGTTCTTC.

The CDR3 DNA is TGCGCCAGCAGCTTGGTTGGCAACCAAGAGACCCAGTACTTC. As protein: CASSLVGNQETQYF. The chain has TRBV5-1 and TRBJ2-5; D unclear. CDR1 is SGHRS, CDR2 YFSETQ, per germline. The CDR3 totals 14 residues. V lost 0 bases, J lost 0 bases, and 6 bases lay in between. The entire variable domain, with the rest obtained from reference TRBV5-1 and TRBJ2-5, is as follows: KAGVTQTPRYLIKTRGQQVTLSCSPISGHRSVSWYQQTPGQGLQFLFEYFSETQRNKGNFPGRFSGRQFSNSRSEMNVSTLELGDSALYLCASSLVGNQETQYFGPGTRLLVL.

Written as DNA, the CDR3 is TGTGCCACCAGAGTCGGGGGGCTGGACGAGCAGTACTTC. It yields the protein CATRVGGLDEQYF. V and J are TRBV6-1 and TRBJ2-7; D possibly corresponds to TRBD2 (7 bases). Between the trimmed V and J ends, which lost 10 bases and 5 bases, there was a span of 18 bases. This CDR3 is built from 13 residues. From germline, CDR1 is MNHNS and CDR2 SASEGT.

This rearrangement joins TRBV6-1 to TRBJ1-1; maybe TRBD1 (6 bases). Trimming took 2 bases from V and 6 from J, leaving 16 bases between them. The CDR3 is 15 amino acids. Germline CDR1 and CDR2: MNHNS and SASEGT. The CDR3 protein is CASSEFIQGISEAFF. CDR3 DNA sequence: TGTGCCAGCAGTGAATTTATACAGGGCATATCTGAAGCTTTCTTT.

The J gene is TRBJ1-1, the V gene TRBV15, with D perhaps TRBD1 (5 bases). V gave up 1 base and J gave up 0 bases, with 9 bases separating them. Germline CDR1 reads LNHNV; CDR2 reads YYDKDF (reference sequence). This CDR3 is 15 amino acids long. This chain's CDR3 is CATSRVPGVNTEAFF. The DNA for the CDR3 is TGTGCCACCAGCAGAGTTCCGGGGGTGAACACTGAAGCTTTCTTT.

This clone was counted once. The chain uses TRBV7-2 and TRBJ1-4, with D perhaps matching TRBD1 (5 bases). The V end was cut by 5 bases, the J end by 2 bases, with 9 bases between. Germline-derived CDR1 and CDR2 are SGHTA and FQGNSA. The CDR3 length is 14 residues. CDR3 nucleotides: TGTGCCAGCAGCCGGGGGGTGACTAATGAAAAACTGTTTTTT. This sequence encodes CASSRGVTNEKLFF.

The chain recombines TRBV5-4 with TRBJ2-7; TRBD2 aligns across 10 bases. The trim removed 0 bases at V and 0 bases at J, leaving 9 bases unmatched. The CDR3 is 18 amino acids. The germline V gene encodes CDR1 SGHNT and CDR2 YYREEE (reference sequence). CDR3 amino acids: CASSLDGLAVINSYEQYF. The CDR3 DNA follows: TGTGCCAGCAGCTTGGATGGACTAGCGGTTATTAACTCCTACGAGCAGTACTTC.

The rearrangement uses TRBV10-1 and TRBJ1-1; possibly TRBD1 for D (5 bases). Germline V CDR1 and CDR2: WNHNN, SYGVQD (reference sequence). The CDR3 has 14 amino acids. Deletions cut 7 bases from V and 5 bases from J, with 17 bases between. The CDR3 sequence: CASTPGGGGTEAFF. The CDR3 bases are TGCGCCAGCACCCCCGGCGGGGGGGGGACTGAAGCTTTCTTT.

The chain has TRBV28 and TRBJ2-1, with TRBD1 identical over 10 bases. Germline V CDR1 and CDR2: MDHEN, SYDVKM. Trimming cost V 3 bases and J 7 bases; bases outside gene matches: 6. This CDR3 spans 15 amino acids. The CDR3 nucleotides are TGTGCCAGCAGTTTCGTAGGACAGGGGGTGAATGAGCAGTTCTTC. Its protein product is CASSFVGQGVNEQFF.

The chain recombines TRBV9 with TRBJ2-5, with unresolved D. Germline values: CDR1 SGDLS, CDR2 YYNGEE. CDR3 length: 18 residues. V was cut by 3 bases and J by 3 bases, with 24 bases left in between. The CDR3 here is CASSAERRIYISEETQYF. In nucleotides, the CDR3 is TGTGCCAGCAGCGCCGAGAGGCGGATATACATCAGTGAAGAGACCCAGTACTTC.

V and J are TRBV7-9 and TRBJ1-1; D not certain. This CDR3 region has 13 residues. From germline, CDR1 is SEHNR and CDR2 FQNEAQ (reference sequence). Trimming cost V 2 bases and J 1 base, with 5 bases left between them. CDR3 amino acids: CASSLNGNTEAFF. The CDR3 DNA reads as TGTGCCAGCAGCTTAAACGGGAACACTGAAGCTTTCTTT.

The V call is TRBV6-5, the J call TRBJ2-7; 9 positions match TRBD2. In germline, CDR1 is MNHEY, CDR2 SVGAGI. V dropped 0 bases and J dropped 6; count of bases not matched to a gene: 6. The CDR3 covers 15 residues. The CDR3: CASSYSGAGGVEQYF. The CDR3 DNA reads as TGTGCCAGCAGTTACTCCGGGGCGGGAGGGGTCGAGCAGTACTTC.

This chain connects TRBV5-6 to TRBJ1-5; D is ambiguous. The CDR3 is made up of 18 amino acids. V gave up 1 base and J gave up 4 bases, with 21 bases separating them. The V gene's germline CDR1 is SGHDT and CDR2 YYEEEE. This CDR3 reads CASSLISILRRKNQPQHF. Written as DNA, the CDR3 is TGTGCCAGCAGCTTGATTTCTATATTACGACGGAAAAATCAGCCCCAGCATTTT.

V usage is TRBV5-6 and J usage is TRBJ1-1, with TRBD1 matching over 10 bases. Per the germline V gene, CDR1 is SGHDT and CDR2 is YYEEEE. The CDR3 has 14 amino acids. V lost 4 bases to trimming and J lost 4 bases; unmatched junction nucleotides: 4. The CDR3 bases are TGTGCCAGCAGCGAAGACAGGGGGCTCACTGAAGCTTTCTTT. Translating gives CASSEDRGLTEAFF.

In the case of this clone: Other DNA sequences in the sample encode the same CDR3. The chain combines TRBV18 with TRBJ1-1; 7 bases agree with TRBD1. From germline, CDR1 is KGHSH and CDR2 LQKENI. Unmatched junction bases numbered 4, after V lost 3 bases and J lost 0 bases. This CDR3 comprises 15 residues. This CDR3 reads CASSPPGQMNTEAFF. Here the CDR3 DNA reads TGTGCCAGCTCACCCCCGGGACAGATGAACACTGAAGCTTTCTTT. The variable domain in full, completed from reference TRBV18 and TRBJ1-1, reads NAGVMQNPRHLVRRRGQEARLRCSPMKGHSHVYWYRQLPEEGLKFMVYLQKENIIDESGMPKERFSAEFPKEGPSILRIQQVVRGDSAAYFCASSPPGQMNTEAFFGQGTRLTVV.

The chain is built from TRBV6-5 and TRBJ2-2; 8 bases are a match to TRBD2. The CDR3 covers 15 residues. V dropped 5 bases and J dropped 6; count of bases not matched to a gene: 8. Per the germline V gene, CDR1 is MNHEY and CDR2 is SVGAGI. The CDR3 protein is CASSPLPGGAGELFF. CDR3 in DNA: TGTGCCAGCAGTCCCCTCCCCGGGGGGGCCGGGGAGCTGTTTTTT.

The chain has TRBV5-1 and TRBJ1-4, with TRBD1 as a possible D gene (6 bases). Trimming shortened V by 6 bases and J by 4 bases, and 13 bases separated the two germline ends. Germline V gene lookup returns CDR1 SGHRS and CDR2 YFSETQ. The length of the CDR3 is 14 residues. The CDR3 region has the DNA TGCGCCAGCAATGGAGGACAGAGTAATGAAAAACTGTTTTTT. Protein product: CASNGGQSNEKLFF.

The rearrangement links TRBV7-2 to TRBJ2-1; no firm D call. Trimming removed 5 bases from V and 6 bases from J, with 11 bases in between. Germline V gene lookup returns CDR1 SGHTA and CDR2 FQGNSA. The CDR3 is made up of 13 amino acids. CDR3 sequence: CASSRLKINEQFF. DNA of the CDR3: TGTGCCAGCAGCCGTCTCAAGATCAATGAGCAGTTCTTC.